The rows below give T cell receptor beta chains drawn from one sample of a study of cytomegalovirus exposure and HLA in healthy donors. Sequenced by immunoSEQ multiplex PCR; TCRdb stores in-frame clones only, minus some. The profile shows roughly 140,000 clones, around 79% of them singletons. The sample comprised PBMCs. These receptor sequences come from a male donor in good health and CMV-seronegative. The CDR3 runs from the conserved cysteine through the conserved F or W. The D gene is left open where the match is weak. The size of a clone is reported for some rows only, either as once, few or many, or as a class for expanded clones.

J gene: TRBJ2-5
clone size: -
CDR3 length: 13
D gene: -
V gene: TRBV6-4
CDR3 DNA: TGTGCCAGCAGTGAGTCAGAAAAAGAGACCCAGTACTTC
CDR3 protein: CASSESEKETQYF

J gene: TRBJ2-7
clone size: -
CDR3 length: 17
D gene: TRBD2
V gene: TRBV14
CDR3 DNA: TGTGCCAGCAGTCCGGGACTAGCGGGAGGGTCTTGGTACGAGCAGTACTTC
CDR3 protein: CASSPGLAGGSWYEQYF

J gene: TRBJ1-5
clone size: -
CDR3 length: 15
D gene: TRBD1
V gene: TRBV7-9
CDR3 DNA: TGTGCCAGCAGTGCCGGGACAGGGGGCGGACAGCCCCAGCATTTT
CDR3 protein: CASSAGTGGGQPQHF

J gene: TRBJ1-6
clone size: -
CDR3 length: 15
D gene: -
V gene: TRBV5-4
CDR3 DNA: TGTGCCAGCAGCGATGATCCATCGAGTGCTTCACCCCTCCACTTT
CDR3 protein: CASSDDPSSASPLHF

J gene: TRBJ1-2
clone size: -
CDR3 length: 12
D gene: -
V gene: TRBV6-1
CDR3 DNA: TGTGCCAGCAGGGGGCGATACTATGGCTACACCTTC
CDR3 protein: CASRGRYYGYTF

J gene: TRBJ1-1
clone size: -
CDR3 length: 15
D gene: -
V gene: TRBV28
CDR3 DNA: TGTGCCAGCAGTTCCTACCCTCTGCTGAACACTGAAGCTTTCTTT
CDR3 protein: CASSSYPLLNTEAFF

J gene: TRBJ2-3
clone size: -
CDR3 length: 17
D gene: -
V gene: TRBV5-6
CDR3 DNA: TGTGCCAGCAGCTCTTACAGGGTCCCCCCTAGCACAGATACGCAGTATTTT
CDR3 protein: CASSSYRVPPSTDTQYF

J gene: TRBJ2-3
clone size: -
CDR3 length: 16
D gene: TRBD2
V gene: TRBV29-1
CDR3 DNA: TGCAGCGTTGAAGCCGTCGGGGGAGGGCCGGCAGATACGCAGTATTTT
CDR3 protein: CSVEAVGGGPADTQYF

J gene: TRBJ2-3
clone size: -
CDR3 length: 14
D gene: -
V gene: TRBV2
CDR3 DNA: TGTGCCAGCAGTGCAGGGACTGTCACAGATACGCAGTATTTT
CDR3 protein: CASSAGTVTDTQYF

J gene: TRBJ2-3
clone size: -
CDR3 length: 15
D gene: TRBD2
V gene: TRBV5-1
CDR3 DNA: TGCGCCAGCAGCATCGGACTAGCGGGATTAGATACGCAGTATTTT
CDR3 protein: CASSIGLAGLDTQYF

J gene: TRBJ1-4
clone size: -
CDR3 length: 13
D gene: -
V gene: TRBV30
CDR3 DNA: TGTGCCTGGAGTTCGGTCCGGAATGAAAAACTGTTTTTT
CDR3 protein: CAWSSVRNEKLFF

J gene: TRBJ2-7
clone size: -
CDR3 length: 15
D gene: TRBD1
V gene: TRBV6-1
CDR3 DNA: TGTGCCAGCAGTGCCGGGACAGGGGCTCTTTACGAGCAGTACTTC
CDR3 protein: CASSAGTGALYEQYF

J gene: TRBJ2-4
clone size: few
CDR3 length: 13
D gene: -
V gene: TRBV4-2
CDR3 DNA: TGTGCCAGCAGCCAAGACGATCTCAGCATTCAGTACTTC
CDR3 protein: CASSQDDLSIQYF

J gene: TRBJ1-2
clone size: -
CDR3 length: 14
D gene: -
V gene: TRBV7-9
CDR3 DNA: TGTGCCAGCAGCTTCGTACTAGCTAACTATGGCTACACCTTC
CDR3 protein: CASSFVLANYGYTF

J gene: TRBJ2-7
clone size: -
CDR3 length: 12
D gene: TRBD1
V gene: TRBV19
CDR3 DNA: TGTGCCAGTAGTATCGACAGGGGGCTGGTGTACTTC
CDR3 protein: CASSIDRGLVYF

J gene: TRBJ2-7
clone size: -
CDR3 length: 16
D gene: TRBD1
V gene: TRBV7-3
CDR3 DNA: TGTGCCAGCAGCCCTTATCCGGGACAGGGCTCGTACGAGCAGTACTTC
CDR3 protein: CASSPYPGQGSYEQYF

J gene: TRBJ1-6
clone size: -
CDR3 length: 16
D gene: TRBD1
V gene: TRBV4-1
CDR3 DNA: TGCGCCAGCAGCCTCGGGGACAGGGCGAAGAATTCACCCCTCCACTTT
CDR3 protein: CASSLGDRAKNSPLHF

J gene: TRBJ2-7
clone size: -
CDR3 length: 15
D gene: TRBD1
V gene: TRBV7-9
CDR3 DNA: TGTGCCAGCAGCTTCTACGGACAGGTAAACTACGAGCAGTACTTC
CDR3 protein: CASSFYGQVNYEQYF

J gene: TRBJ2-7
clone size: few
CDR3 length: 16
D gene: TRBD2
V gene: TRBV5-1
CDR3 DNA: TGCGCCAGCAGCTTGGGTAGCGGGGACGGATCCTACGAGCAGTACTTC
CDR3 protein: CASSLGSGDGSYEQYF

J gene: TRBJ1-1
clone size: -
CDR3 length: 15
D gene: -
V gene: TRBV18
CDR3 DNA: TGTGCCAGCTCCCAACGGGGGAGGGTGTTCACTGAAGCTTTCTTT
CDR3 protein: CASSQRGRVFTEAFF

J gene: TRBJ1-2
clone size: -
CDR3 length: 11
D gene: -
V gene: TRBV6-6
CDR3 DNA: TGTGCCAGCAGTCCTGGGGGCGGCTACACCTTC
CDR3 protein: CASSPGGGYTF

J gene: TRBJ2-7
clone size: -
CDR3 length: 13
D gene: -
V gene: TRBV2
CDR3 DNA: TGTGCCAGCAGTGTTGATAGCGCCCAGGAGCAGTACTTC
CDR3 protein: CASSVDSAQEQYF

J gene: TRBJ2-3
clone size: -
CDR3 length: 16
D gene: -
V gene: TRBV19
CDR3 DNA: TGTGCCAGTAGTATAGTCTTTTGGAGAAGCACAGATACGCAGTATTTT
CDR3 protein: CASSIVFWRSTDTQYF

J gene: TRBJ1-5
clone size: -
CDR3 length: 14
D gene: TRBD1
V gene: TRBV7-8
CDR3 DNA: TGTGCCAGCAGCTTAGGACAGGGTACTCAGCCCCAGCATTTT
CDR3 protein: CASSLGQGTQPQHF

J gene: TRBJ2-7
clone size: -
CDR3 length: 14
D gene: -
V gene: TRBV28
CDR3 DNA: TGTGCCAGCAGTAAGGACAGTTCGCTCGACGAGCAGTACTTC
CDR3 protein: CASSKDSSLDEQYF

J gene: TRBJ1-4
clone size: few
CDR3 length: 16
D gene: -
V gene: TRBV13
CDR3 DNA: TGTGCCAGCAGCAGACGGAAGACCCAGGGGAATGAAAAACTGTTTTTT
CDR3 protein: CASSRRKTQGNEKLFF

J gene: TRBJ2-1
clone size: -
CDR3 length: 16
D gene: -
V gene: TRBV27
CDR3 DNA: TGTGCCAGCAGTTCCCCCGGGCGGGATCCCTACAATGAGCAGTTCTTC
CDR3 protein: CASSSPGRDPYNEQFF

J gene: TRBJ2-5
clone size: -
CDR3 length: 16
D gene: -
V gene: TRBV6-5
CDR3 DNA: TGTGCCAGCAGTTACTCCCTGGGACAAGGTCAAGAGACCCAGTACTTC
CDR3 protein: CASSYSLGQGQETQYF

J gene: TRBJ2-1
clone size: -
CDR3 length: 14
D gene: TRBD2
V gene: TRBV9
CDR3 DNA: TGTGCCAGCAGCGTTAGCGGGACCTACAATGAGCAGTTCTTC
CDR3 protein: CASSVSGTYNEQFF

J gene: TRBJ2-7
clone size: -
CDR3 length: 14
D gene: TRBD1
V gene: TRBV10-3
CDR3 DNA: TGTGCCATCACTCTAGACAGGGGATTTGCCGAGCAGTACTTC
CDR3 protein: CAITLDRGFAEQYF

J gene: TRBJ2-7
clone size: -
CDR3 length: 13
D gene: TRBD1
V gene: TRBV5-4
CDR3 DNA: TGTGCCAGCTCACGGGACAGGGGTTACGAGCAGTACTTC
CDR3 protein: CASSRDRGYEQYF